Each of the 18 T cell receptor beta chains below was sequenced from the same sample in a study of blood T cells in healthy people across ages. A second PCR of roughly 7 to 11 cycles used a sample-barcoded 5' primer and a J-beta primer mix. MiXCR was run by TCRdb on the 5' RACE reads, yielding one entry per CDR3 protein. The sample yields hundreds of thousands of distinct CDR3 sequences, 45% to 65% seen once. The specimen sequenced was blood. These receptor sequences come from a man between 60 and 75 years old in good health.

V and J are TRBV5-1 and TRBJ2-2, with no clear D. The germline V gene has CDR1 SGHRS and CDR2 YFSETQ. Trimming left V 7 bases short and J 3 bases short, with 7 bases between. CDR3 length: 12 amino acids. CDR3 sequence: CASRLDTGELFF. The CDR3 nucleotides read TGCGCCAGCCGGCTCGACACCGGGGAGCTGTTTTTT.

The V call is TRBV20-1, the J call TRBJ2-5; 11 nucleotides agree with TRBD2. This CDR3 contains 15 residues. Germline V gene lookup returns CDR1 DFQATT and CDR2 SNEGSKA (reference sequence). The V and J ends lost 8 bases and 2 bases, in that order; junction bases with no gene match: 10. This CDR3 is CSLGGVAGGQETQYF. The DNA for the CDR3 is TGCAGTCTAGGGGGGGTAGCGGGGGGGCAAGAGACCCAGTACTTC.

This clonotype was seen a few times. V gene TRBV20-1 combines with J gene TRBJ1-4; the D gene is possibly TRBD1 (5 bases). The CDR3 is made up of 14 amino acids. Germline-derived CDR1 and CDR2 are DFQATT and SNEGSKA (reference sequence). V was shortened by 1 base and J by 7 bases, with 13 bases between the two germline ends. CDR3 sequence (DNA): TGCAGTGCTAGAGCTAACTCAGGGACTGAAAAACTGTTTTTT. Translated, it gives CSARANSGTEKLFF.

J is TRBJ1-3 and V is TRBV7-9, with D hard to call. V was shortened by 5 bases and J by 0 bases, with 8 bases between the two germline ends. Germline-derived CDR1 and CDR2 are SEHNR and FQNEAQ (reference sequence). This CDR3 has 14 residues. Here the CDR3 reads CASSAQSSGNTIYF. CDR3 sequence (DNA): TGTGCCAGCAGCGCACAGAGCTCTGGAAACACCATATATTTT.

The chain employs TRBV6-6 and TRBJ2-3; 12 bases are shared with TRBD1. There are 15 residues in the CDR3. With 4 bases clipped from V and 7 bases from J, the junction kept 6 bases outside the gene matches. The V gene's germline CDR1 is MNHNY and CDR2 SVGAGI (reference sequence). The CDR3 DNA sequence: TGTGCCAGCAGTTCTTCCGGGACAGGGGGCCATACGCAGTATTTT. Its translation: CASSSSGTGGHTQYF.

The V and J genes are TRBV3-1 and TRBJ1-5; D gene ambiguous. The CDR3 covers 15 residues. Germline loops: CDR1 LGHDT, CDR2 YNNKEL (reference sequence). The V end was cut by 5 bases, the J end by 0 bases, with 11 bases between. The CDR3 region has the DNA TGTGCCAGCAGCACCACACTGAATAGCAATCAGCCCCAGCATTTT. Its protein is CASSTTLNSNQPQHF.

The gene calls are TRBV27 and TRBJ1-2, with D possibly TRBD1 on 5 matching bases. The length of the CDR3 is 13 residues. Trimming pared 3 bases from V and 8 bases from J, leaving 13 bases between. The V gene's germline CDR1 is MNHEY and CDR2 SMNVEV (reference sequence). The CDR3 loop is CASSFKGRWGYTF. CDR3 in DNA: TGTGCCAGCAGTTTCAAGGGGCGGTGGGGCTACACCTTC.

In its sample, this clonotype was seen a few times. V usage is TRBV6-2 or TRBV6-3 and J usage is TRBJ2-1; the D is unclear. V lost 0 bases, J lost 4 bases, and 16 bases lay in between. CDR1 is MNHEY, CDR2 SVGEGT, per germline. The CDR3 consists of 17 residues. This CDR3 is CASSYSIQGGRYNEQFF. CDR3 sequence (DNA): TGTGCCAGCAGTTACTCGATACAAGGTGGTAGGTACAATGAGCAGTTCTTC.

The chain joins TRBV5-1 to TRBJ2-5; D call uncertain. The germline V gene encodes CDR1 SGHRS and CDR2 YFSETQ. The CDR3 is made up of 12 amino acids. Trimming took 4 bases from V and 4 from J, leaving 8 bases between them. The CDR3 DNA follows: TGCGCCAGCAGCATGCCCCTAGAGACCCAGTACTTC. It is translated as CASSMPLETQYF. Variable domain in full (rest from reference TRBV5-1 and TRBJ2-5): KAGVTQTPRYLIKTRGQQVTLSCSPISGHRSVSWYQQTPGQGLQFLFEYFSETQRNKGNFPGRFSGRQFSNSRSEMNVSTLELGDSALYLCASSMPLETQYFGPGTRLLVL.

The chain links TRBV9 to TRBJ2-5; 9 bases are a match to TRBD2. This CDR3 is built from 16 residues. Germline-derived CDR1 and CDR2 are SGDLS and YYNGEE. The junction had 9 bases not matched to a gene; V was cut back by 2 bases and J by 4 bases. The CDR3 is CASSVIGAGGGETQYF. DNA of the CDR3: TGTGCCAGCAGCGTGATAGGAGCGGGGGGCGGAGAGACCCAGTACTTC.

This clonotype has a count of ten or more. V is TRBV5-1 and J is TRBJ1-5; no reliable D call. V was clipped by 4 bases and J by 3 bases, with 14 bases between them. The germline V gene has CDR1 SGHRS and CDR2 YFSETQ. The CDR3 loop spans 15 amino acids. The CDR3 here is CASSPSGEPNQPQHF. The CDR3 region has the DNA TGCGCCAGCAGCCCTTCGGGAGAGCCCAATCAGCCCCAGCATTTT. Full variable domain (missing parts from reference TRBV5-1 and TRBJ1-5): KAGVTQTPRYLIKTRGQQVTLSCSPISGHRSVSWYQQTPGQGLQFLFEYFSETQRNKGNFPGRFSGRQFSNSRSEMNVSTLELGDSALYLCASSPSGEPNQPQHFGDGTRLSIL.

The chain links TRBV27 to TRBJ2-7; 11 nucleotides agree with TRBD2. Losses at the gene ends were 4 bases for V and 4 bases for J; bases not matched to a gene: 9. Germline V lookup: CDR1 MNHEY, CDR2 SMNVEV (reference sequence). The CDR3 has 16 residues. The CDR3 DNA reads TGTGCCAGCAGTTCCCCCCCCACTAGCGGGGGTTACGAGCAGTACTTC. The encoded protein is CASSSPPTSGGYEQYF.

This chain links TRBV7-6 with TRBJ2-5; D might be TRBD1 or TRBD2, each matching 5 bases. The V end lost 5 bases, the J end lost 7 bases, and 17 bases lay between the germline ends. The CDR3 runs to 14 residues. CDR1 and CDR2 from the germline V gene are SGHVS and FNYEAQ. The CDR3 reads CASSRGTRPGTQYF. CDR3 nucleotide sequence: TGTGCCAGCAGCCGGGGCACCAGGCCCGGGACCCAGTACTTC.

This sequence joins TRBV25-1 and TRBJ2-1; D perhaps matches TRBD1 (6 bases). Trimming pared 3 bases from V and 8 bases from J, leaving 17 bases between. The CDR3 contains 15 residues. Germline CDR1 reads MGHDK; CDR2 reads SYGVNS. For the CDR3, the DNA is TGTGCCAGCAGTGACGTCCGGGGCAGGGGTGATGAGCAGTTCTTC. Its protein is CASSDVRGRGDEQFF.

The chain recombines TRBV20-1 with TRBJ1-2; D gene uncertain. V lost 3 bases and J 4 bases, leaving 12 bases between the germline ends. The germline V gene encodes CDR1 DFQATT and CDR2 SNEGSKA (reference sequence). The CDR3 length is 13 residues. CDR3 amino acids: CSASGGTGYGYTF. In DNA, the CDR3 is TGCAGTGCTAGTGGAGGCACGGGCTATGGCTACACCTTC.

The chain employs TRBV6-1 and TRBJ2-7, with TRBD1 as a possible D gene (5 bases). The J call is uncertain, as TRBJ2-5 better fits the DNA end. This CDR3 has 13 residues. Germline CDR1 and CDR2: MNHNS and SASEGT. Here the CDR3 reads CASSADTVQTQYF. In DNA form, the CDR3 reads TGTGCCAGCAGTGCGGACACTGTACAGACCCAGTACTTC.

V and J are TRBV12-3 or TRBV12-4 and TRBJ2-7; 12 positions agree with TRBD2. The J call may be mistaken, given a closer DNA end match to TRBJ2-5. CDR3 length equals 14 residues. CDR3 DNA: TGTGCCAGCAGGCTAGCGGGGGGGATGGAGACCCAGTACTTC. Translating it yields CASRLAGGMETQYF.

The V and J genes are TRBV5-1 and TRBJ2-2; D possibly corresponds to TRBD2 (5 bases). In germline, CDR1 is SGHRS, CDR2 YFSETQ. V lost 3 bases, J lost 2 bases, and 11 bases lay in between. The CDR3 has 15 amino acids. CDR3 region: CASSYGNSNTGELFF. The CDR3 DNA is TGCGCCAGCAGCTACGGGAATTCCAACACCGGGGAGCTGTTTTTT.